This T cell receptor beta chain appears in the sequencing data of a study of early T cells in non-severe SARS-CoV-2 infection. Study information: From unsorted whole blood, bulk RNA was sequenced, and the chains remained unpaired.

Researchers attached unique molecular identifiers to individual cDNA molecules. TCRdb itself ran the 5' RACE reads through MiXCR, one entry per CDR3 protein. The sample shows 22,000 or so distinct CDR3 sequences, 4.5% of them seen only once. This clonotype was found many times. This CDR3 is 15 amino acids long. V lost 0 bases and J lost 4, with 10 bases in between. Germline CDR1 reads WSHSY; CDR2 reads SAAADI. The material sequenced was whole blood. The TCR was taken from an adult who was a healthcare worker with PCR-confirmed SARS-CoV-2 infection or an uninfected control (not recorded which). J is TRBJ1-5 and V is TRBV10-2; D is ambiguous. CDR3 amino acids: CASSESRRRNQPQHF. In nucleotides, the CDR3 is TGCGCCAGCAGTGAGTCGCGTCGGAGAAATCAGCCCCAGCATTTT.